Listed below are T cell receptor beta chains from one sample, sequenced in a study of OX40 agonist ivuxolimab in advanced cancers. Assay: immunoSEQ multiplex PCR; the TCRdb copy retains only in-frame clones and omits some. Among tens of thousands of clones, approximately 92% were seen once, and the ten largest hold 8% to 10%. Sequencing was performed on CD4+ or CD8+ T cells sorted from blood, taken in a trial of the OX40 agonist ivuxolimab. The source is an adult with an advanced solid tumor such as melanoma, head and neck, liver or kidney cancer. The CDR3 runs from the conserved cysteine through the conserved F or W. The order of the fields is V gene, CDR3 length, D gene, J gene, clone size, CDR3 DNA, CDR3 protein. A D gene is named only where the DNA matches it firmly. Clone size, where shown, is once, few, many, or a class for clones that have expanded.

>TRBV5-6|15|TRBD1|TRBJ1-1|.
TGTGCCAGCAGCTTGGGGGGCAGGGGGAGCACTGAAGCTTTCTTT
CASSLGGRGSTEAFF
>TRBV27|17|TRBD1|TRBJ2-2|.
TGTGCCAGCAGTTTATCTCGTGGGACAGGGGGAATCGGGGAGCTGTTTTTT
CASSLSRGTGGIGELFF
>TRBV4-1|16|TRBD1|TRBJ1-5|.
TGCGCCAGCAGCCAAGCCGGGACAGGGAGTTATCAGCCCCAGCATTTT
CASSQAGTGSYQPQHF
>TRBV9|17|TRBD2|TRBJ2-5|.
TGTGCCAGCAGCGTAGCTTGGCGGGGGGGAACCTCGGAGACCCAGTACTTC
CASSVAWRGGTSETQYF
>TRBV27|11|.|TRBJ1-4|.
TGTGCCAGCAGGAAAAATGAAAAACTGTTTTTT
CASRKNEKLFF
>TRBV21-1|13|.|TRBJ1-2|.
TGTGCCAGCAGCAAAGGGTCCGGTAATGGCTACACCTTC
CASSKGSGNGYTF
>TRBV9|16|TRBD2|TRBJ2-5|.
TGTGCCAGCAGCCCGCGGGAGCCTGAGGTTCTAGAGACCCAGTACTTC
CASSPREPEVLETQYF
>TRBV14|17|.|TRBJ1-3|.
TGTGCCAGCAGTCAAGCTGGTCAGGTGATTTCTGGAAACACCATATATTTT
CASSQAGQVISGNTIYF
>TRBV9|14|TRBD2|TRBJ2-3|.
TGTGCCAGCAGCGGCGCTAGCGGGACAGATACGCAGTATTTT
CASSGASGTDTQYF
>TRBV27|16|TRBD1|TRBJ2-7|once
TGTGCCAGCAGTTTAATCGGGACAGATAGCTCCTACGAGCAGTACTTC
CASSLIGTDSSYEQYF
>TRBV6-6|14|.|TRBJ1-2|.
TGTGCCAGCAGTTCCTCGGCAGAAATTAATGGCTACACCTTC
CASSSSAEINGYTF
>TRBV27|14|.|TRBJ1-2|.
TGTGCCAGCAGTTACGGTAGAGGTAACTATGGCTACACCTTC
CASSYGRGNYGYTF
>TRBV27|16|TRBD1|TRBJ1-6|.
TGTGCCAGCAGCCAGTCCCGGGACAGCTATAATTCACCCCTCCACTTT
CASSQSRDSYNSPLHF
>TRBV13|16|TRBD1|TRBJ1-2|.
TGTGCCAGCAGCTTAGGATGGACAGGAGATAACTATGGCTACACCTTC
CASSLGWTGDNYGYTF
>TRBV5-1|14|.|TRBJ2-2|.
TGCGCCAGCAGCTTGGATACGAACACCGGGGAGCTGTTTTTT
CASSLDTNTGELFF
>TRBV6-6|14|.|TRBJ1-1|.
TGTGCCAGCAGAGAGACTGGGGGGCACACTGAAGCTTTCTTT
CASRETGGHTEAFF
>TRBV5-3|16|.|TRBJ2-1|.
TGTGCCAGAATAGGGGCGGGGGACAGACCATACAATGAGCAGTTCTTC
CARIGAGDRPYNEQFF